The 21 T cell receptor beta chains reported below all come from one sample, sequenced in a study of shared clonotypes between healthy human individuals. In the naive CD8 group, cells lacked CD45RO and were positively selected for CCR7, so terminally differentiated effector memory CD45RA+ cells were left out. TCRdb's copy holds only in-frame clones and misses some; the assay was immunoSEQ multiplex PCR. Among some 2.1 million clones, approximately 95% were seen once, and the ten largest hold about 1.1%. The sample taken for sequencing was naive CD8+ T cells sorted from blood. Receptor source: a man aged 18 to 35 in good health.

The chain employs TRBV25-1 and TRBJ1-2; no clear D gene. The CDR3 totals 14 residues. V was pared by 2 bases and J by 4 bases, with 11 bases between. From germline, CDR1 is MGHDK and CDR2 SYGVNS. The CDR3 loop reads CASSEIFSTYGYTF. Here the CDR3 DNA reads TGTGCCAGCAGTGAAATATTCAGTACCTATGGCTACACCTTC.

Only one count was recorded for this clone. V and J are TRBV6-4 and TRBJ2-1; perhaps TRBD2 as D (5 bases). Germline V gene sequence: CDR1 MRHNA, CDR2 SNTAGT. There are 14 residues in the CDR3. The V end lost 0 bases, the J end lost 10 bases, and 13 bases lay between the germline ends. In DNA form, the CDR3 reads TGTGCCAGCAGTGACTCGATCGGGGATGAGGAGCAGTTCTTC. This codes for CASSDSIGDEEQFF.

The chain carries TRBV18 and TRBJ2-7; no clear D gene. The CDR3 extends over 14 amino acids. Trimming removed 3 bases from V and 1 base from J, with 10 bases in between. CDR1 KGHSH and CDR2 LQKENI come from the germline V gene. The CDR3 region has the DNA TGTGCCAGCTCACCGCGGCTAGAGTCCTACGAGCAGTACTTC. Amino acids: CASSPRLESYEQYF.

V usage is TRBV5-1 and J usage is TRBJ2-7; TRBD2 matches 11 bases. The junction had 8 bases not matched to a gene; V was cut back by 4 bases and J by 5 bases. The CDR3 has 15 amino acids. The germline CDR1 and CDR2 sequences are SGHRS and YFSETQ. The CDR3 DNA reads as TGCGCCAGCAGCCCCCGAACTAGCGGGGGACACGAGCAGTACTTC. As protein: CASSPRTSGGHEQYF.

This clone was recorded only once. The chain recombines TRBV6-5 with TRBJ1-1; D unclear. Trimming cost V 2 bases and J 1 base, with 8 bases left between them. CDR3 length: 14 amino acids. Germline V gene lookup returns CDR1 MNHEY and CDR2 SVGAGI. The CDR3 here is CASSYVAENTEAFF. The CDR3 DNA reads TGTGCCAGCAGTTACGTTGCAGAGAACACTGAAGCTTTCTTT.

Worth noting for this clone: The sample contains more than one DNA sequence encoding this CDR3. V is TRBV7-6 and J is TRBJ1-2; maybe TRBD1 (5 bases). From germline, CDR1 is SGHVS and CDR2 FNYEAQ. Trimming stripped 5 bases from V and 9 bases from J, with 13 bases between. The CDR3 sequence is 12 residues long. Here the CDR3 DNA reads TGTGCCAGCAGCGACCCGGGGGGTAGCTACACCTTC. Protein: CASSDPGGSYTF.

This chain links TRBV9 with TRBJ2-3; TRBD1 matches at 7 bases. The germline V gene has CDR1 SGDLS and CDR2 YYNGEE. CDR3 length: 15 amino acids. V gave up 0 bases and J gave up 1 base; unmatched junction bases: 2. CDR3 DNA sequence: TGTGCCAGCAGCGTAGACGGACAGGGCACAGATACGCAGTATTTT. Translation: CASSVDGQGTDTQYF.

As concerns this clone: Different DNA sequences within this sample yield the same CDR3. This chain joins TRBV6-5 and TRBJ1-1; D is undetermined. The CDR3 sequence is 13 residues long. Trimming left V 2 bases short and J 2 bases short, with 6 bases between. CDR1 is MNHEY and CDR2 is SVGAGI in the germline V gene. CDR3 residues: CASSYAENTEAFF. CDR3 coding DNA: TGTGCCAGCAGTTACGCGGAAAACACTGAAGCTTTCTTT.

This chain joins TRBV4-1 and TRBJ2-7; 9 positions match TRBD2. The V gene's germline CDR1 is MGHRA and CDR2 YSYEKL. This CDR3 spans 16 amino acids. V shed 4 bases, J shed 5 bases, and the junction held 12 bases outside the gene matches. The CDR3 DNA reads as TGCGCCAGCAGCCTCCACCCTTGGCGGGAGGGGAACGAGCAGTACTTC. Its protein is CASSLHPWREGNEQYF.

The chain uses TRBV4-3 and TRBJ2-7; 9 bases map to TRBD2. The V segment lost 3 bases and the J segment 3 bases; nucleotides outside the gene matches: 6. CDR1 LGHNA and CDR2 YSLEER come from the germline V gene. CDR3 length equals 15 residues. CDR3: CASSQGTSSLYEQYF. CDR3 sequence (DNA): TGCGCCAGCAGCCAGGGGACTAGCAGTCTCTACGAGCAGTACTTC.

CDR3: CASSEGSASPFF. The CDR3 DNA sequence: TGTGCCAGCAGTGAAGGCAGCGCGTCACCTTTCTTT. J is TRBJ1-1 and V is TRBV6-1; D call uncertain. Germline V gives CDR1 MNHNS, CDR2 SASEGT. The CDR3 runs 12 residues. The germline V and J ends were trimmed by 1 base and 12 bases, with 12 bases remaining between them.

V gene TRBV7-3 combines with J gene TRBJ2-5, with D hard to call. V lost 4 bases, J lost 4 bases, and 1 base lay in between. CDR1 SGHTA and CDR2 FQGTGA come from the germline V gene. The length of the CDR3 is 10 residues. CDR3 sequence (DNA): TGTGCCAGCAGCTCAGAGACCCAGTACTTC. It encodes CASSSETQYF.

The rearrangement uses TRBV28 and TRBJ1-5; the D is unclear. The germline V gene encodes CDR1 MDHEN and CDR2 SYDVKM. V was trimmed by 4 bases and J by 6 bases, leaving 7 bases between them. This CDR3 comprises 12 residues. The CDR3: CASSYKAQPQHF. For the CDR3, the DNA is TGTGCCAGCAGTTACAAAGCTCAGCCCCAGCATTTT.

V gene TRBV14 combines with J gene TRBJ2-5, with 7 bases matching TRBD2. V was clipped by 0 bases and J by 2 bases; unmatched bases: 21. The germline V gene has CDR1 SGHDN and CDR2 FVKESK. The CDR3 contains 21 residues. CDR3 region: CASSQDGEVFRDYFPQETQYF. Here the CDR3 DNA reads TGTGCCAGCAGCCAAGACGGGGAAGTTTTTAGGGACTACTTTCCGCAAGAGACCCAGTACTTC.

This clone was seen just once. The chain combines TRBV5-4 with TRBJ2-2; D possibly corresponds to TRBD2 (6 bases). V was cut by 2 bases and J by 1 base, with 15 bases left in between. The V gene's germline CDR1 is SGHNT and CDR2 YYREEE (reference sequence). This CDR3 has 17 amino acids. The CDR3 DNA reads TGTGCCAGCAGCTTTGAGGCGGGGTCGGTGAACACCGGGGAGCTGTTTTTT. Translation: CASSFEAGSVNTGELFF.

The chain couples TRBV4-2 to TRBJ2-1; a weak D match, TRBD2 (6 bases). The CDR3 contains 15 residues. Germline loops: CDR1 LGHNA, CDR2 YNFKEQ. V was shortened by 8 bases and J by 8 bases, with 22 bases between the two germline ends. The DNA for the CDR3 is TGTGCCAGCGGTTCCTTCGGGACTCCACGGGATGAGCAGTTCTTC. Its translation is CASGSFGTPRDEQFF.

The J gene is TRBJ2-5, the V gene TRBV2; 10 bases match TRBD1. The CDR3 is 12 residues long. V gave up 8 bases and J gave up 5 bases; unmatched junction bases: 2. CDR1 and CDR2 from the germline V gene are SNHLY and FYNNEI. CDR3 coding DNA: TGTGCCAGCGAGGACAGGGGGGAGACCCAGTACTTC. Protein product: CASEDRGETQYF. Full variable domain (remainder filled in from reference TRBV2 and TRBJ2-5): EPEVTQTPSHQVTQMGQEVILRCVPISNHLYFYWYRQILGQKVEFLVSFYNNEISEKSEIFDDQFSVERPDGSNFTLKIRSTKLEDSAMYFCASEDRGETQYFGPGTRLLVL.

This clone was seen more than once but under ten times. The chain couples TRBV27 to TRBJ2-7; 7 bases map to TRBD2. Trimming removed 5 bases from V and 3 bases from J; junction bases left unmatched: 7. The germline CDR1 and CDR2 sequences are MNHEY and SMNVEV (reference sequence). CDR3 size: 14 residues. CDR3 protein: CASSPNGGVYEQYF. The CDR3 DNA sequence: TGTGCCAGCAGTCCCAATGGGGGGGTCTACGAGCAGTACTTC.

The V call is TRBV7-8, the J call TRBJ1-5; tentative D call: TRBD1 (5 bases). The CDR3 length is 14 residues. Germline values: CDR1 SGHVS, CDR2 FQNEAQ. V was cut by 1 base and J by 7 bases, with 11 bases left in between. The CDR3 DNA follows: TGTGCCAGCAGCTTAGGAGGGGAAAAACAGCCCCAGCATTTT. It translates to CASSLGGEKQPQHF.

V gene TRBV7-9 combines with J gene TRBJ1-2, with D possibly matching TRBD1 (5 bases). Trimming shortened V by 5 bases and J by 6 bases, and 13 bases separated the two germline ends. Germline assignment: CDR1 SEHNR and CDR2 FQNEAQ (reference sequence). The CDR3 is made up of 13 amino acids. CDR3 region: CASSHIRVDGYTF. The DNA for the CDR3 is TGTGCCAGCAGCCACATCAGGGTGGATGGCTACACCTTC.

This chain connects TRBV10-2 to TRBJ2-3, with TRBD2 matching over 10 bases. Trimming removed 6 bases from V and 0 bases from J; junction bases left unmatched: 3. CDR3 size: 15 residues. Germline V lookup: CDR1 WSHSY, CDR2 SAAADI. CDR3 coding DNA: TGCGCCAGCAGGGGTAGCGGGGGGAGCACAGATACGCAGTATTTT. Translating it yields CASRGSGGSTDTQYF.